A single T cell receptor beta chain is shown here with its context. What it binds is unknown. This entry comes from a study of cytomegalovirus exposure and HLA in healthy donors. The overall study: Around 80 million unique TCR sequences came from HLA-typed donors in an early release. Study-level results: The authors listed roughly 150 TCR beta chains as cytomegalovirus-associated. There were some V segments, including TRBV6-2 and TRBV6-3, excluded as indistinguishable.

Vbeta (60) and Jbeta (13) primers were used in the PCR. TCRdb's copy holds only in-frame clones and misses some; the assay was immunoSEQ multiplex PCR. The repertoire consists of about 170,000 clones, with around 78% occurring once and the leading ten covering about 1.9%. The V end was cut by 0 bases, the J end by 4 bases, with 13 bases between. The CDR3 runs 16 residues. The germline V gene has CDR1 LGHNA and CDR2 YSLEER. Specimen: PBMCs. The chain uses TRBV4-3 and TRBJ1-3; TRBD1 might be the D (5 bases). This sequence was found in a young woman in good health and CMV-seropositive. The CDR3 reads CASSQDRGKGGNTIYF. The CDR3 DNA reads as TGCGCCAGCAGCCAAGATAGGGGAAAAGGAGGAAACACCATATATTTT.